Shown below are 19 T cell receptor beta chains from a single sample sequenced in a study of blood T cells in healthy people across ages. Alongside a J-beta primer mix, a sample-barcoded 5' primer served in a second PCR lasting roughly 7 to 11 cycles. In TCRdb, the 5' RACE reads were re-called with MiXCR into one record per CDR3 protein. The sample consists of under 2 million distinct CDR3 sequences, about 35% of them appearing once. The specimen sequenced was blood. These receptors were collected from a woman aged 25 to 45 in good health.

This clonotype was found a few times. The CDR3: CASSDWAGLAKNIQYF. In DNA, the CDR3 is TGTGCCAGCAGTGATTGGGCGGGACTAGCCAAAAACATTCAGTACTTC. The chain employs TRBV6-1 and TRBJ2-4; D is possibly TRBD2 (6 bases). The CDR3 has 16 amino acids. Germline V CDR1 and CDR2: MNHNS, SASEGT. V lost 3 bases, J lost 0 bases, and 12 bases lay in between.

The chain joins TRBV2 to TRBJ1-6; D uncertain. The germline V gene encodes CDR1 SNHLY and CDR2 FYNNEI. The CDR3 extends over 15 amino acids. V lost 8 bases to trimming and J lost 7 bases, with 18 bases between them. Here the CDR3 DNA reads TGTGCCAGCGCGAATAGGGTCAATATAAATTCACCCCTCCACTTT. This sequence encodes CASANRVNINSPLHF.

This chain joins TRBV4-2 and TRBJ2-1; 8 bases match TRBD2. The J call may not be correct, given that the DNA end is closer to TRBJ2-7. CDR1 is LGHNA and CDR2 is YNFKEQ in the germline V gene. The CDR3 is 17 amino acids. The CDR3 here is CASSPLISGSLGNEQYF. For the CDR3, the DNA is TGTGCCAGCAGCCCCCTCATAAGCGGGAGCTTGGGCAATGAGCAGTACTTC.

Note on this clonotype: At one boundary the junction diverges from the germline segment, which might be a read error. The genes are TRBV11-2 and TRBJ2-1; D not resolved. This CDR3 region has 14 residues. CDR1 and CDR2 from the germline V gene are SGHAT and FQNNGV. In nucleotides, the CDR3 is TGCGCCAGCAGAAAAGGGCCGTCCCACAACGAGCAGTTCTTC. Translated, it gives CASRKGPSHNEQFF.

This clonotype was recorded a few times. This chain uses TRBV9 with TRBJ2-3, with D tentatively TRBD2 (6 bases). The V gene's germline CDR1 is SGDLS and CDR2 YYNGEE. This CDR3 contains 16 residues. The V and J ends lost 0 bases and 1 base respectively, with 12 bases between them. As DNA, the CDR3 is TGTGCCAGCAGCGTAGTTCCTAGCGCAGGCACAGATACGCAGTATTTT. This sequence encodes CASSVVPSAGTDTQYF.

This chain joins TRBV12-3 or TRBV12-4 and TRBJ2-3; 7 positions match TRBD1. This CDR3 contains 15 residues. V was clipped by 6 bases and J by 7 bases; unmatched bases: 13. For the CDR3, the DNA is TGTGCCAGCAGACACGCCGGGACAGAGGAAAATACGCAGTATTTT. Protein product: CASRHAGTEENTQYF.

Turning to this clonotype: A read error may account for a junction end that differs from germline. V usage is TRBV10-3 and J usage is TRBJ2-5; D is unclear. Germline CDR1 and CDR2: ENHRY and SYGVKD. The CDR3 is 12 amino acids. CDR3 in amino acids: CAISEADETLYF. CDR3 sequence (DNA): TGTGCCATCAGTGAGGCGGACGAGACCCTGTACTTC.

This clonotype was seen only a few times. CDR3 sequence (DNA): TGTGCCAGCAGCCCCGAGCGGGACTCCTACAATGAGCAGTTCTTC. Amino acids: CASSPERDSYNEQFF. The V gene is TRBV5-4, the J gene TRBJ2-1; TRBD2 matches 7 bases. V dropped 4 bases and J dropped 0; count of bases not matched to a gene: 4. The CDR3 length is 15 residues. CDR1 SGHNT and CDR2 YYREEE come from the germline V gene (reference sequence).

There are a few counts of this clonotype. The chain employs TRBV4-1 and TRBJ2-7, with 7 positions matching TRBD2. This CDR3 contains 17 residues. The V and J ends lost 3 bases and 6 bases, in that order; junction bases with no gene match: 17. In germline, CDR1 is MGHRA, CDR2 YSYEKL. CDR3 sequence (DNA): TGCGCCAGCAGCCAGACGTCCGGGACTAAGTTGTTTCCCGAGCAGTACTTC. Its translation is CASSQTSGTKLFPEQYF.

Only a few counts were recorded for this clonotype. The J gene is TRBJ2-5, the V gene TRBV7-9; TRBD1 is a possible D gene (5 bases). In germline, CDR1 is SEHNR, CDR2 FQNEAQ (reference sequence). Trimming pared 5 bases from V and 1 base from J, leaving 17 bases between. This CDR3 has 16 amino acids. CDR3 nucleotide sequence: TGTGCCAGCAGCCCCCCCAGGGCGGAGTCCCAAGAGACCCAGTACTTC. Translating it yields CASSPPRAESQETQYF.

The chain employs TRBV7-9 and TRBJ2-5; D is perhaps TRBD1 or TRBD2 (5 bases each). The CDR3 has 13 amino acids. Trimming left V 8 bases short and J 5 bases short, with 15 bases between. Germline CDR1 and CDR2: SEHNR and FQNEAQ (reference sequence). The CDR3 is CASPGGDPETQYF. The CDR3 DNA reads as TGTGCCAGCCCTGGGGGAGACCCCGAGACCCAGTACTTC.

This chain links TRBV7-2 with TRBJ1-6; no clear D. This CDR3 comprises 13 residues. The germline V gene encodes CDR1 SGHTA and CDR2 FQGNSA. The V gene lost 5 bases and the J gene lost 8 bases, with 10 bases spanning the gap. The CDR3 bases are TGTGCCAGCAGCCCTACCCGGGATTCACCCCTCCACTTT. Translating gives CASSPTRDSPLHF.

This clonotype was seen many times. The chain joins TRBV29-1 to TRBJ2-1; D remains unclear. The CDR3 has 13 amino acids. The germline V gene encodes CDR1 SQVTM and CDR2 ANQGSEA. Trimming took 0 bases from V and 2 from J, leaving 5 bases between them. The CDR3 reads CSVEETAYNEQFF. The CDR3 nucleotides are TGCAGCGTTGAAGAAACAGCCTACAATGAGCAGTTCTTC.

The V gene is TRBV10-3, the J gene TRBJ2-5; TRBD1 agrees at 7 bases. The length of the CDR3 is 13 residues. With 10 bases clipped from V and 2 bases from J, the junction kept 7 bases outside the gene matches. Germline assignment: CDR1 ENHRY and CDR2 SYGVKD. The CDR3 DNA follows: TGTGCCACAGAAAGGGGGCAGCAAGAGACCCAGTACTTC. Translation: CATERGQQETQYF.

This clonotype was found many times. The V gene is TRBV4-1, the J gene TRBJ2-7; 11 bases line up with TRBD2. The CDR3 length is 15 residues. V was pared by 4 bases and J by 2 bases, with 4 bases of the junction left unmatched. Germline V lookup: CDR1 MGHRA, CDR2 YSYEKL. Here the CDR3 DNA reads TGCGCCAGCAGCCTAACTAGCGGGAGTCCCTACGAGCAGTACTTC. As protein: CASSLTSGSPYEQYF.

This clonotype was seen more than once but under ten times. The chain links TRBV20-1 to TRBJ2-3, with a weak D call TRBD1 (5 bases). From germline, CDR1 is DFQATT and CDR2 SNEGSKA (reference sequence). V lost 6 bases, J lost 1 base, and 11 bases lay in between. This CDR3 has 13 amino acids. The CDR3 region is CSADKGGTDTQYF. In DNA form, the CDR3 reads TGCAGTGCCGACAAAGGGGGCACAGATACGCAGTATTTT.

The V and J genes are TRBV20-1 and TRBJ2-7; possibly TRBD1 for D (6 bases). The CDR3 length is 11 residues. From germline, CDR1 is DFQATT and CDR2 SNEGSKA (reference sequence). Trimming left V 6 bases short and J 5 bases short, with 11 bases between. The CDR3 protein is CSAQQGNEQYF. The CDR3 region has the DNA TGCAGTGCCCAACAGGGCAACGAGCAGTACTTC.

This clonotype has a handful of counts. CDR3: CSVEESTEAFF. CDR3 DNA: TGCAGCGTGGAGGAGAGCACTGAAGCTTTCTTT. V gene TRBV29-1 combines with J gene TRBJ1-1; D call uncertain. The CDR3 runs to 11 residues. V lost 6 bases, J lost 4 bases, and 9 bases lay in between. Germline CDR1 reads SQVTM; CDR2 reads ANQGSEA.

V usage is TRBV5-6 and J usage is TRBJ2-7; D is possibly TRBD1 (6 bases). The germline V gene encodes CDR1 SGHDT and CDR2 YYEEEE. Trimming took off 2 bases at V and 9 bases at J, with 9 bases between the two ends. The CDR3 length is 11 residues. CDR3 coding DNA: TGTGCCAGCAGCTTTCTAGGGGGGCAGTACTTC. It yields the protein CASSFLGGQYF.